Listed here are 32 T cell receptor beta chains from one sample, sequenced in a study of cytomegalovirus exposure and HLA in healthy donors. This PCR relied on a set of 60 Vbeta primers and 13 Jbeta primers. Using immunoSEQ multiplex PCR, the repertoire was profiled, and TCRdb retains in-frame clones only, with some absent. The table has roughly 250,000 clones, roughly 80% seen once. Sequencing was carried out using PBMCs. The receptors were sampled from a girl aged 2 to 10 in good health and CMV-seronegative.

The chain employs TRBV2 and TRBJ2-7; weak D call: TRBD1 (5 bases). Germline V CDR1 and CDR2: SNHLY, FYNNEI. V lost 10 bases and J lost 3, with 19 bases in between. The CDR3 extends over 14 amino acids. The DNA for the CDR3 is TGTGCCAAAGCACAGGCCCCCAGATTCTACGAGCAGTACTTC. Translation: CAKAQAPRFYEQYF. The full variable domain, in which reference TRBV2 and TRBJ2-7 provide the parts outside the CDR3, is EPEVTQTPSHQVTQMGQEVILRCVPISNHLYFYWYRQILGQKVEFLVSFYNNEISEKSEIFDDQFSVERPDGSNFTLKIRSTKLEDSAMYFCAKAQAPRFYEQYFGPGTRLTVT.

CDR3 region: CASSIGGSANYGYTF. The CDR3, as DNA: TGTGCCAGCAGCATCGGCGGGTCGGCGAACTATGGCTACACCTTC. This chain connects TRBV6-5 to TRBJ1-2, with D unclear. V was clipped by 6 bases and J by 2 bases, with 16 bases between them. The CDR3 runs 15 residues. Germline V gene sequence: CDR1 MNHEY, CDR2 SVGAGI.

This rearrangement joins TRBV4-2 to TRBJ2-1; 7 bases map to TRBD2. This CDR3 is 16 amino acids long. The V and J ends lost 4 bases and 5 bases, in that order; junction bases with no gene match: 11. From germline, CDR1 is LGHNA and CDR2 YNFKEQ. Here the CDR3 DNA reads TGTGCCAGCAGCCCACCGGGAGCGGGGAGACACAATGAGCAGTTCTTC. Its translation is CASSPPGAGRHNEQFF.

J is TRBJ2-1 and V is TRBV5-8; 7 nucleotides align to TRBD1. The CDR3 length is 17 residues. Germline V gives CDR1 SGHTS, CDR2 YDEGEE. Trimming cost V 4 bases and J 0 bases; bases outside gene matches: 10. CDR3 nucleotide sequence: TGTGCCAGCAGCACCCCCCGACAGGGCAGCTCCTACAATGAGCAGTTCTTC. The encoded protein is CASSTPRQGSSYNEQFF.

The V and J genes are TRBV9 and TRBJ2-1, with 9 bases matching TRBD1. The CDR3 is made up of 16 amino acids. Germline CDR1 reads SGDLS; CDR2 reads YYNGEE. The ends lost 3 bases at V and 9 bases at J; junction bases unmatched: 13. The chain's CDR3 is CASSGDRGLLRGEQFF. The CDR3 DNA reads TGTGCCAGCAGCGGAGACAGGGGGTTGCTTCGTGGTGAGCAGTTCTTC.

The rearrangement uses TRBV19 and TRBJ1-4; TRBD1 agrees at 7 bases. The trim removed 5 bases at V and 5 bases at J, leaving 8 bases unmatched. CDR3 size: 15 residues. CDR1 LNHDA and CDR2 SQIVND come from the germline V gene (reference sequence). CDR3 protein: CASSSGQAINEKLFF. In DNA, the CDR3 is TGTGCCAGTAGTTCTGGACAGGCGATCAATGAAAAACTGTTTTTT.

This chain joins TRBV5-1 and TRBJ2-7, with D perhaps TRBD2 (6 bases). Trimming cost V 6 bases and J 7 bases, with 14 bases left between them. This CDR3 spans 12 amino acids. Germline V CDR1 and CDR2: SGHRS, YFSETQ. The DNA for the CDR3 is TGCGCCAGCATGGTGGGAGCGGGTGAGCAGTACTTC. It codes for CASMVGAGEQYF.

The J gene is TRBJ2-6, the V gene TRBV19; a weak D match, TRBD1 (5 bases). The germline V gene has CDR1 LNHDA and CDR2 SQIVND (reference sequence). CDR3 size: 16 residues. Trimming left V 3 bases short and J 2 bases short, with 11 bases between. The DNA of the CDR3 is TGTGCCAGTAGTATGGACCCAGGGACTGGGGCCAACGTCCTGACTTTC. This gives the protein CASSMDPGTGANVLTF.

The sample holds a few counts of this clone. This rearrangement joins TRBV19 to TRBJ2-7; no firm D call. The CDR3 covers 15 residues. In germline, CDR1 is LNHDA, CDR2 SQIVND (reference sequence). V lost 3 bases and J 1 base, leaving 13 bases between the germline ends. CDR3 sequence reads: CASSMGTSLSYEQYF. As DNA, the CDR3 is TGTGCCAGTAGTATGGGCACCTCCTTATCCTACGAGCAGTACTTC.

This chain uses TRBV5-1 with TRBJ2-1, with 9 bases lining up with TRBD2. V lost 2 bases, J lost 3 bases, and 15 bases stayed unmatched. Germline V lookup: CDR1 SGHRS, CDR2 YFSETQ. The CDR3 length is 19 residues. DNA of the CDR3: TGCGCCAGCAGCTTTGGGGCGGGAGGGAGCGCCCTATACTACAATGAGCAGTTCTTC. Amino acids: CASSFGAGGSALYYNEQFF. Using reference TRBV5-1 and TRBJ2-1 for the parts outside the CDR3, the full variable domain is KAGVTQTPRYLIKTRGQQVTLSCSPISGHRSVSWYQQTPGQGLQFLFEYFSETQRNKGNFPGRFSGRQFSNSRSEMNVSTLELGDSALYLCASSFGAGGSALYYNEQFFGPGTRLTVL.

The rearrangement joins TRBV11-1 to TRBJ1-3; perhaps TRBD1 as D (6 bases). Trimming took off 5 bases at V and 0 bases at J, with 11 bases between the two ends. CDR3 length equals 15 residues. Germline V gene lookup returns CDR1 SGHAT and CDR2 FQDESV (reference sequence). The CDR3 DNA reads as TGTGCCAGCAGCGACCAACAGGGCTCTGGAAACACCATATATTTT. It yields the protein CASSDQQGSGNTIYF.

V gene TRBV4-1 combines with J gene TRBJ1-4, with no clear D. V was shortened by 1 base and J by 4 bases, with 7 bases between the two germline ends. Germline loops: CDR1 MGHRA, CDR2 YSYEKL. CDR3 length equals 14 residues. Here the CDR3 DNA reads TGCGCCAGCAGCCAAGGGCGGTTTAATGAAAAACTGTTTTTT. Translating it yields CASSQGRFNEKLFF.

The CDR3 reads CASELSSPLHF. The CDR3 coding sequence is TGTGCCAGCGAATTGAGTTCACCCCTCCACTTT. The chain joins TRBV2 to TRBJ1-6; no reliable D call. The CDR3 consists of 11 residues. The germline V and J ends were trimmed by 8 bases and 9 bases, with 8 bases remaining between them. In germline, CDR1 is SNHLY, CDR2 FYNNEI.

The chain employs TRBV5-6 and TRBJ2-3; TRBD2 aligns across 11 bases. The V segment lost 4 bases and the J segment 5 bases; nucleotides outside the gene matches: 9. The CDR3 has 16 residues. Germline CDR1 and CDR2: SGHDT and YYEEEE. As DNA, the CDR3 is TGTGCCAGCAGCCATCTACTAGCGGGAGAATTAGATACGCAGTATTTT. Protein: CASSHLLAGELDTQYF.

As regards this clone: Additional DNA sequences in this sample encode the identical CDR3. The chain links TRBV29-1 to TRBJ1-5; tentatively, D is TRBD1 (5 bases). The CDR3 has 13 amino acids. Per germline, CDR1 SQVTM and CDR2 ANQGSEA. Trimming shortened V by 6 bases and J by 2 bases, and 11 bases separated the two germline ends. CDR3 sequence reads: CSVSTGGNQPQHF. The CDR3, as DNA: TGCAGCGTGTCAACAGGAGGCAATCAGCCCCAGCATTTT.

The V and J genes are TRBV7-8 and TRBJ2-1, with a possible D match to TRBD1 (6 bases). The CDR3 loop spans 13 amino acids. Germline assignment: CDR1 SGHVS and CDR2 FQNEAQ. Trimming shortened V by 5 bases and J by 5 bases, and 10 bases separated the two germline ends. The CDR3 spells CASSRDRHNEQFF. The CDR3, as DNA: TGTGCCAGCAGCCGAGACAGGCACAATGAGCAGTTCTTC.

The chain joins TRBV19 to TRBJ1-5; tentatively, D is TRBD1 (6 bases). The CDR3 consists of 14 residues. V was trimmed by 5 bases and J by 2 bases, leaving 10 bases between them. Germline-derived CDR1 and CDR2 are LNHDA and SQIVND (reference sequence). In DNA form, the CDR3 reads TGTGCCAGTAGTGCGGGGGGCGGCAATCAGCCCCAGCATTTT. This codes for CASSAGGGNQPQHF.

The chain is built from TRBV5-4 and TRBJ2-7; TRBD2 is a possible D gene (7 bases). CDR1 and CDR2 (germline): SGHNT, YYREEE (reference sequence). There are 14 residues in the CDR3. V lost 0 bases and J 3 bases, leaving 10 bases between the germline ends. This chain's CDR3 is CASSLGGGGYEQYF. In DNA, the CDR3 is TGTGCCAGCAGCTTGGGGGGGGGCGGCTACGAGCAGTACTTC.

The V gene is TRBV19, the J gene TRBJ1-1; 7 bases map to TRBD1. Germline CDR1 reads LNHDA; CDR2 reads SQIVND (reference sequence). This CDR3 is 12 amino acids long. The trim removed 8 bases at V and 4 bases at J, leaving 4 bases unmatched. CDR3 sequence reads: CASARGSTEAFF. The CDR3 nucleotides are TGTGCCAGTGCCAGGGGGAGCACTGAAGCTTTCTTT.

V gene TRBV4-1 combines with J gene TRBJ1-2; 9 bases agree with TRBD1. The germline V gene encodes CDR1 MGHRA and CDR2 YSYEKL. V gave up 4 bases and J gave up 7 bases; unmatched junction bases: 7. CDR3 length: 14 residues. The CDR3, as DNA: TGCGCCAGCAGCCCCCGGGACAGGGAGGGTGGCTACACCTTC. Protein sequence: CASSPRDREGGYTF.

This clone occurred once. This chain connects TRBV11-2 to TRBJ2-3; the match to TRBD2 covers 7 bases. Germline V gene lookup returns CDR1 SGHAT and CDR2 FQNNGV. The CDR3 covers 10 residues. With 6 bases clipped from V and 10 bases from J, the junction kept 1 base outside the gene matches. This CDR3 is CASRGGAQYF. CDR3 coding DNA: TGTGCCAGCAGGGGGGGGGCGCAGTATTTT.

This chain uses TRBV7-6 with TRBJ2-2; perhaps TRBD1 as D (5 bases). Trimming removed 1 base from V and 1 base from J, with 16 bases in between. CDR1 and CDR2 (germline): SGHVS, FNYEAQ. The CDR3 has 18 amino acids. The CDR3 sequence: CASSLVKVGPENTGELFF. The CDR3 DNA follows: TGTGCCAGCAGCTTAGTTAAGGTGGGGCCAGAGAACACCGGGGAGCTGTTTTTT.

A single count supports this clone. V is TRBV7-3 and J is TRBJ2-5; D is perhaps TRBD1 (5 bases). The V gene lost 7 bases and the J gene lost 5 bases, with 17 bases spanning the gap. The CDR3 is 14 amino acids. CDR1 and CDR2 (germline): SGHTA, FQGTGA. CDR3 residues: CASIVNRSLETQYF. CDR3 DNA: TGTGCCAGCATCGTAAACAGGTCCTTGGAGACCCAGTACTTC. Full variable domain (missing parts from reference TRBV7-3 and TRBJ2-5): GAGVSQTPSNKVTEKGKYVELRCDPISGHTALYWYRQSLGQGPEFLIYFQGTGAADDSGLPNDRFFAVRPEGSVSTLKIQRTERGDSAVYLCASIVNRSLETQYFGPGTRLLVL.

Here the CDR3 DNA reads TGTGCCAGCAATTTGGACAGGGCCATGGGGGGCAATCAGCCCCAGCATTTT. It translates to CASNLDRAMGGNQPQHF. The chain couples TRBV2 to TRBJ1-5, with 8 bases lining up with TRBD1. V was clipped by 7 bases and J by 2 bases; unmatched bases: 13. CDR1 and CDR2 from the germline V gene are SNHLY and FYNNEI. The CDR3 is 17 residues long.

V and J are TRBV6-1 and TRBJ2-5; tentatively, D is TRBD2 (5 bases). Germline-derived CDR1 and CDR2 are MNHNS and SASEGT. CDR3 length: 15 amino acids. Between the trimmed V and J ends, which lost 6 bases and 3 bases, there was a span of 17 bases. In nucleotides, the CDR3 is TGTGCCAGCAGCGAGGTCAGAGGGCTAAAAGAGACCCAGTACTTC. Protein product: CASSEVRGLKETQYF.

This chain joins TRBV4-1 and TRBJ1-6; 8 bases agree with TRBD1. The V segment lost 3 bases and the J segment 8 bases; nucleotides outside the gene matches: 15. The CDR3 runs 18 residues. Germline-derived CDR1 and CDR2 are MGHRA and YSYEKL. CDR3 residues: CASSHYTLDRGNHSPLHF. The CDR3 DNA reads TGCGCCAGCAGCCATTACACCCTCGACAGGGGCAACCATTCACCCCTCCACTTT.

The rearrangement joins TRBV5-5 to TRBJ1-1; perhaps TRBD1 as D (6 bases). Germline V gives CDR1 SGHKS, CDR2 YYEKEE (reference sequence). This CDR3 has 14 amino acids. Trimming cost V 4 bases and J 3 bases, with 13 bases left between them. This CDR3 is CASSRRGLDTEAFF. The CDR3 DNA reads as TGTGCCAGCAGCCGCAGGGGCCTTGACACTGAAGCTTTCTTT.

The chain is built from TRBV28 and TRBJ2-1; D may be TRBD1 (5 bases). CDR1 MDHEN and CDR2 SYDVKM come from the germline V gene. The V gene lost 0 bases and the J gene lost 9 bases, with 12 bases spanning the gap. The CDR3 contains 14 residues. DNA of the CDR3: TGTGCCAGCAGTTTATGGAACAGGTATGGTGAGCAGTTCTTC. Translating gives CASSLWNRYGEQFF.

J is TRBJ2-5 and V is TRBV6-1; maybe TRBD1 (5 bases). V was shortened by 2 bases and J by 1 base, with 14 bases between the two germline ends. Germline CDR1 and CDR2: MNHNS and SASEGT. This CDR3 has 16 residues. The CDR3 bases are TGTGCCAGCAGTGAACAGGGTGGTTGGGGCCAAGAGACCCAGTACTTC. This translates into CASSEQGGWGQETQYF.

The gene calls are TRBV7-6 and TRBJ1-1, with TRBD1 identical over 7 bases. V shed 4 bases and J 4 bases; nucleotides not matched to a gene: 9. The germline gives CDR1 SGHVS, CDR2 FNYEAQ. The length of the CDR3 is 15 residues. CDR3: CASSSGTVYGTEAFF. DNA for the CDR3: TGTGCCAGCAGCTCAGGGACAGTTTATGGCACTGAAGCTTTCTTT.

The gene calls are TRBV28 and TRBJ2-7; maybe TRBD1 (5 bases). Germline V gives CDR1 MDHEN, CDR2 SYDVKM. The CDR3 has 14 residues. The germline V and J ends were trimmed by 7 bases and 1 base, with 14 bases remaining between them. The CDR3 region has the DNA TGTGCCAGCACCCTAGGACAAGCATCCTACGAGCAGTACTTC. Translated, it gives CASTLGQASYEQYF.

This clone has a handful of counts. The chain has TRBV19 and TRBJ1-2, with no clear D. The CDR3 spans 12 residues. The V end lost 7 bases, the J end lost 6 bases, and 12 bases lay between the germline ends. Germline CDR1 reads LNHDA; CDR2 reads SQIVND (reference sequence). DNA for the CDR3: TGTGCCAGTACTGGAGTTTGGGATGGCTACACCTTC. This codes for CASTGVWDGYTF.